This T cell receptor (beta chain) was captured by sequencing in a study of T cells after posttransplantation cyclophosphamide. Study-level results: Recipient CMV seropositivity and CMV reactivation strongly tracked TRB clonality. Later post-transplant blood repertoires were often dominated by donor CD8+ memory clones. Skin or GI-infiltrating T cells shared few TRB sequences with blood.

This clone has a count of ten or more. The antigen is undetermined. The related graft donor's blood sample was taken on the day of bone marrow donation. The CDR3 totals 14 residues. Per the germline V gene, CDR1 is SEHNR and CDR2 is FQNEAQ (reference sequence). Trimming left V 1 base short and J 2 bases short, with 9 bases between. Clones were sequenced by immunoSEQ multiplex PCR, and TCRdb holds only the in-frame ones, with some missing. This sample shows about 38,000 clones and no singletons; approximately 6% rests with the ten largest. Sequenced material: PBMCs. The V call is TRBV7-9, the J call TRBJ2-7; no firm D call. The sequence came from a man in his thirties or forties in good health and a related stem cell transplant donor. In nucleotides, the CDR3 is TGTGCCAGCAGCTTAGGGCAGGCTGCCTACGAGCAGTACTTC. Amino acids: CASSLGQAAYEQYF.